A single sample gave rise to the 19 T cell receptor beta chains below, sequenced in a study of shared clonotypes between healthy human individuals (dated by TCRdb to about 2020). Library prep was done by the immunoSEQ multiplex PCR assay. Imported from immuneACCESS, the table was reduced by TCRdb to in-frame sequences with V and J called. These copies leave out some clones; in studies compared against another copy, an unresolved V gene accounts for under half, and the cause of the remainder is not known. The sample includes around 2.1 million clones, with roughly 91% observed a single time. The biggest ten clones account for around 1.7% of the sample. CD8 naive samples consisted of CD45RO-negative cells that were positively selected for CCR7, yielding a CD45RA+CCR7+ population without TemRA cells. The source material was naive CD8+ T cells from PBMCs. Interpreted using the paper, the cell subset or site label stands for: CD45RA+CCR7+. The receptors were sampled from a man between 18 and 35 years old in good health. Some clones in this sample may be carry-over from other donors' samples.

V is TRBV7-6 and J is TRBJ1-5, with 7 bases aligning to TRBD1. This CDR3 contains 13 residues. After removal of 5 bases from V and 7 bases from J, the junction contained 5 bases not matched to a gene. Germline CDR1 and CDR2: SGHVS and FNYEAQ. The CDR3 spells CASSPGGDQPQHF. The CDR3, as DNA: TGTGCCAGCAGCCCAGGGGGGGACCAGCCCCAGCATTTT.

CDR3 in DNA: TGCGCCAGCAGCCCTACCAACCAACGCGGGACAGTGTTCTACAATGAGCAGTTCTTC. It yields the protein CASSPTNQRGTVFYNEQFF. The V and J genes are TRBV4-1 and TRBJ2-1, with D possibly matching TRBD1 (7 bases). The CDR3 loop spans 19 amino acids. CDR1 and CDR2 (germline): MGHRA, YSYEKL. V gave up 4 bases and J gave up 3 bases, with 25 bases separating them.

As for this clone: Additional DNA sequences in this sample encode the identical CDR3. This rearrangement joins TRBV29-1 to TRBJ2-1; D is unclear. V shed 5 bases and J shed 2 bases, with 4 bases lying between them. The CDR3 is made up of 11 amino acids. From germline, CDR1 is SQVTM and CDR2 ANQGSEA. CDR3 sequence (DNA): TGCAGCGTTACAGCCTACAATGAGCAGTTCTTC. It yields the protein CSVTAYNEQFF.

Comments on this clone: Other DNA sequences within the sample encode an identical CDR3. The chain combines TRBV7-9 with TRBJ2-7; TRBD2 agrees at 11 bases. V was pared by 4 bases and J by 2 bases, with 4 bases of the junction left unmatched. This CDR3 has 15 amino acids. Germline loops: CDR1 SEHNR, CDR2 FQNEAQ (reference sequence). The CDR3 protein is CASSSLAGVPYEQYF. CDR3 nucleotide sequence: TGTGCCAGCAGCTCACTAGCGGGAGTGCCCTACGAGCAGTACTTC.

The chain couples TRBV27 to TRBJ2-7; D is possibly TRBD1 (5 bases). CDR3 size: 14 residues. The germline V gene encodes CDR1 MNHEY and CDR2 SMNVEV (reference sequence). The V and J ends lost 8 bases and 5 bases respectively, with 19 bases between them. The CDR3 region is CASCCESGFNEQYF. Here the CDR3 DNA reads TGTGCCAGCTGCTGCGAGTCAGGGTTTAACGAGCAGTACTTC.

This clone was observed once. The rearrangement joins TRBV7-9 to TRBJ2-1; no reliable D call. This CDR3 is 16 amino acids long. The V gene lost 2 bases and the J gene lost 5 bases, with 16 bases spanning the gap. CDR1 SEHNR and CDR2 FQNEAQ come from the germline V gene (reference sequence). DNA for the CDR3: TGTGCCAGCAGCTTATGGGCCCTTGAAGTCGACAATGAGCAGTTCTTC. This translates into CASSLWALEVDNEQFF. The full variable domain, with the rest looked up from reference TRBV7-9 and TRBJ2-1, is DTGVSQNPRHKITKRGQNVTFRCDPISEHNRLYWYRQTLGQGPEFLTYFQNEAQLEKSRLLSDRFSAERPKGSFSTLEIQRTEQGDSAMYLCASSLWALEVDNEQFFGPGTRLTVL.

The chain uses TRBV7-8 and TRBJ2-1; 7 positions match TRBD2. This CDR3 spans 13 amino acids. V trimming: 1 base; J trimming: 10 bases; junction bases outside the gene matches: 4. The germline V gene encodes CDR1 SGHVS and CDR2 FQNEAQ. CDR3 in amino acids: CASSLVTSDEQFF. The CDR3 nucleotides read TGTGCCAGCAGCTTAGTTACTAGCGACGAGCAGTTCTTC.

The rearrangement joins TRBV5-1 to TRBJ2-4; TRBD2 aligns across 9 bases. Germline CDR1 is SGHRS and CDR2 is YFSETQ. V dropped 5 bases and J dropped 0; count of bases not matched to a gene: 12. The CDR3 runs to 18 residues. The CDR3 nucleotides are TGCGCCAGCAGGGCGGGAGGGTTAGGAGTGATAGCCAAAAACATTCAGTACTTC. Translating it yields CASRAGGLGVIAKNIQYF.

The chain recombines TRBV7-8 with TRBJ1-1; 8 positions match TRBD1. The CDR3 runs 16 residues. Germline lookup yields CDR1 SGHVS and CDR2 FQNEAQ. Germline trimming cut 0 bases from V and 4 bases from J; bases unmatched to any gene: 7. The CDR3 sequence: CASSLAVTGVSTEAFF. CDR3 in DNA: TGTGCCAGCAGCTTAGCAGTGACAGGGGTAAGCACTGAAGCTTTCTTT.

This clone is a singleton in its sample. The chain combines TRBV9 with TRBJ2-1; 7 nucleotides line up with TRBD1. The CDR3 is 14 residues long. J gave up 10 bases and V 0 bases, and 7 bases lay outside the gene matches. Germline V lookup: CDR1 SGDLS, CDR2 YYNGEE. The CDR3 sequence is CASSVARTGWEQFF. For the CDR3, the DNA is TGTGCCAGCAGCGTAGCTCGGACAGGTTGGGAGCAGTTCTTC.

The CDR3, as DNA: TGTGCCAGCAGCTTCATTTTCGGACTAGCGGAAGGACAAGAGACCCAGTACTTC. It is translated as CASSFIFGLAEGQETQYF. The J gene is TRBJ2-5, the V gene TRBV7-9; 10 nucleotides line up with TRBD2. This CDR3 comprises 18 residues. Germline values: CDR1 SEHNR, CDR2 FQNEAQ (reference sequence). Unmatched junction bases numbered 12, after V lost 3 bases and J lost 2 bases.

This chain connects TRBV2 to TRBJ2-7; TRBD2 aligns across 13 bases. CDR1 is SNHLY, CDR2 FYNNEI, per germline. V shed 2 bases, J shed 6 bases, and the junction held 7 bases outside the gene matches. CDR3 length: 16 residues. The CDR3: CASSETGLAGRGEQYF. As DNA, the CDR3 is TGTGCCAGCAGTGAAACGGGACTAGCGGGACGGGGCGAGCAGTACTTC. The complete variable domain, with remaining parts taken from reference TRBV2 and TRBJ2-7, reads EPEVTQTPSHQVTQMGQEVILRCVPISNHLYFYWYRQILGQKVEFLVSFYNNEISEKSEIFDDQFSVERPDGSNFTLKIRSTKLEDSAMYFCASSETGLAGRGEQYFGPGTRLTVT.

The chain recombines TRBV11-1 with TRBJ2-7; D is possibly TRBD1 (6 bases). Germline CDR1 reads SGHAT; CDR2 reads FQDESV (reference sequence). Trimming pared 4 bases from V and 6 bases from J, leaving 10 bases between. The CDR3 totals 12 residues. CDR3 in amino acids: CASSSTGLEQYF. In DNA form, the CDR3 reads TGTGCCAGCAGCTCTACAGGGCTCGAGCAGTACTTC. The full variable domain, rest sourced from reference TRBV11-1 and TRBJ2-7, is EAEVAQSPRYKITEKSQAVAFWCDPISGHATLYWYRQILGQGPELLVQFQDESVVDDSQLPKDRFSAERLKGVDSTLKIQPAELGDSAMYLCASSSTGLEQYFGPGTRLTVT.

The V gene is TRBV6-1, the J gene TRBJ1-5; 9 bases are shared with TRBD1. Germline V gene data show CDR1 as MNHNS and CDR2 as SASEGT. The V segment lost 5 bases and the J segment 2 bases; nucleotides outside the gene matches: 4. This CDR3 is 15 amino acids long. CDR3 protein: CASSNRGLRNQPQHF. DNA for the CDR3: TGTGCCAGCAGTAACAGGGGGCTGCGCAATCAGCCCCAGCATTTT.

This chain connects TRBV29-1 to TRBJ1-2; 7 bases fit TRBD1. Per the germline V gene, CDR1 is SQVTM and CDR2 is ANQGSEA. The V gene end was trimmed by 4 bases and the J gene end by 4 bases; junction bases not matched to a gene: 3. The CDR3 is 12 residues long. As DNA, the CDR3 is TGCAGCGTTGGGACAGGCTTCTATGGCTACACCTTC. This translates into CSVGTGFYGYTF.

Written as DNA, the CDR3 is TGTGCCAGCAGCGTAGTTTCCAGCGGCAGCTCCTACAATGAGCAGTTCTTC. Its translation: CASSVVSSGSSYNEQFF. The chain carries TRBV9 and TRBJ2-1; maybe TRBD2 (5 bases). V was shortened by 0 bases and J by 0 bases, with 13 bases between the two germline ends. Germline V gene sequence: CDR1 SGDLS, CDR2 YYNGEE. CDR3 size: 17 residues.

V and J are TRBV5-1 and TRBJ1-1; D perhaps matches TRBD1 (6 bases). CDR1 and CDR2 from the germline V gene are SGHRS and YFSETQ. This CDR3 is built from 13 residues. The V and J ends lost 7 bases and 6 bases respectively, with 16 bases between them. Written as DNA, the CDR3 is TGCGCCAGCGGGCCTGTGGGGGCTGCTGAAGCTTTCTTT. This gives the protein CASGPVGAAEAFF.

The chain recombines TRBV27 with TRBJ2-5; D is unresolved. The CDR3 extends over 13 amino acids. Per germline, CDR1 MNHEY and CDR2 SMNVEV (reference sequence). Trimming took off 8 bases at V and 5 bases at J, with 15 bases between the two ends. The CDR3, as DNA: TGTGCCAGCTCCGTAGATTTATCGGAGACCCAGTACTTC. Amino acids: CASSVDLSETQYF.

The chain joins TRBV28 to TRBJ1-2; D not certain. The CDR3 sequence is 19 residues long. In germline, CDR1 is MDHEN, CDR2 SYDVKM. Trimming stripped 4 bases from V and 3 bases from J, with 27 bases between. The CDR3 protein is CASSSPVGGRTVFDYGYTF. In DNA form, the CDR3 reads TGTGCCAGCAGTTCCCCCGTTGGTGGCAGAACCGTTTTCGACTATGGCTACACCTTC.